This T cell receptor (beta chain) came from a study of blood T cell repertoires in COVID-19. Study at large: Researchers got acute and convalescent COVID-19 samples from the United States, Italy and Spain. The cDNA or gDNA used as material had been derived from T cells, B-cell-depleted T cells, or PBMCs.

Trimming removed 0 bases at V and 2 bases at J, with 6 bases between. This CDR3 has 14 residues. Germline V gives CDR1 SGHRS, CDR2 YFSETQ. In the study's own analysis: The authors estimated nucleated cell counts from reference gene primer amplification. TCRdb keeps only in-frame clones here, not all; method: immunoSEQ multiplex PCR. That table gives V, J and clone size, and the DNA gave D and trimming. Of more than 35,000 clones detected, approximately 90% appear once; the ten largest clones hold around a sixth. This clonotype was sampled from a woman in her twenties or thirties in a cohort sampled during active COVID-19. J is TRBJ1-3 and V is TRBV5-1; weak D call: TRBD1 (6 bases). The sample consisted of peripheral blood. Here the CDR3 reads CASSLGTAGNTIYF. The CDR3 DNA reads as TGCGCCAGCAGCTTGGGGACAGCTGGAAACACCATATATTTT.